The next 30 T cell receptor beta chains were all read from a single sample in a study of glioma-infiltrating T cells after dendritic cell vaccination. The sample's time point: after dendritic cell vaccination, including at tumor progression/relapse. Using immunoSEQ multiplex PCR, the repertoire was profiled, and TCRdb retains in-frame clones only, with some absent. The data show roughly 100,000 clones, around 90% seen once. The input for sequencing was blood, taken after dendritic cell vaccination. Receptors originate from a human donor with glioblastoma.

The gene calls are TRBV23-1 and TRBJ2-7; 13 positions match TRBD2. TRBV23-1 belongs to the ORF category, with a function that is uncertain. The CDR3 runs to 17 residues. J was trimmed by 0 bases and V by 0 bases; bases with no gene match: 2. CDR3 residues: CASSQSGLAGSSYEQYF. In nucleotides, the CDR3 is TGCGCCAGCAGTCAATCGGGACTAGCGGGAAGCTCCTACGAGCAGTACTTC.

This chain uses TRBV27 with TRBJ2-6; D is possibly TRBD2 (6 bases). The length of the CDR3 is 15 residues. Trimming took off 3 bases at V and 4 bases at J, with 10 bases between the two ends. Germline CDR1 MNHEY, CDR2 SMNVEV (reference sequence). The CDR3 DNA reads TGTGCCAGCAGTTTTCGGGGAGGCGGGGCCAACGTCCTGACTTTC. It yields the protein CASSFRGGGANVLTF.

V usage is TRBV11-1 and J usage is TRBJ1-3; D perhaps matches TRBD1 (5 bases). V lost 5 bases, J lost 4 bases, and 9 bases lay in between. The CDR3 spans 13 residues. The V gene's germline CDR1 is SGHAT and CDR2 FQDESV (reference sequence). In DNA form, the CDR3 reads TGTGCCAGCAGCGCAGGGATGGGAAACACCATATATTTT. Translating gives CASSAGMGNTIYF.

The V and J genes are TRBV4-1 and TRBJ1-5; 8 positions match TRBD1. Losses at the gene ends were 1 base for V and 4 bases for J; bases not matched to a gene: 3. The CDR3 length is 15 residues. Germline V gene data show CDR1 as MGHRA and CDR2 as YSYEKL. The CDR3 reads CASSQVGTGNQPQHF. The CDR3 DNA reads TGCGCCAGCAGCCAAGTTGGGACAGGAAATCAGCCCCAGCATTTT.

This chain links TRBV7-2 with TRBJ1-5; D is undetermined. Trimming removed 3 bases at V and 4 bases at J, with 13 bases between. The CDR3 runs 15 residues. Germline CDR1 reads SGHTA; CDR2 reads FQGNSA. CDR3 DNA sequence: TGTGCCAGCAGCTTTGGCGTTGGAGTGAATCAGCCCCAGCATTTT. Translation gives CASSFGVGVNQPQHF.

This chain uses TRBV4-2 with TRBJ2-1; 12 positions match TRBD2. Germline V gene lookup returns CDR1 LGHNA and CDR2 YNFKEQ. This CDR3 contains 17 residues. V gave up 3 bases and J gave up 7 bases; unmatched junction bases: 10. The CDR3 coding sequence is TGTGCCAGCAGCCAGATCGGACTAGCGGGATTTATGAATGAGCAGTTCTTC. It translates to CASSQIGLAGFMNEQFF.

The chain combines TRBV2 with TRBJ1-2, with no clear D. V dropped 2 bases and J dropped 2 bases, with 6 bases sitting between them. CDR1 SNHLY and CDR2 FYNNEI come from the germline V gene. This CDR3 has 13 residues. The CDR3 coding sequence is TGTGCCAGCAGTGAAAGCGGGAACTATGGCTACACCTTC. Translation gives CASSESGNYGYTF.

The chain has TRBV5-1 and TRBJ2-5, with a tentative D call TRBD1 (5 bases). CDR1 is SGHRS and CDR2 is YFSETQ in the germline V gene. CDR3 size: 15 residues. Trimming left V 3 bases short and J 5 bases short, with 17 bases between. The CDR3 DNA reads as TGCGCCAGCAGCTCTGGTAGGGGTGTCCAGGAGACCCAGTACTTC. It encodes CASSSGRGVQETQYF.

This sequence joins TRBV6-5 and TRBJ2-2; 7 bases are a match to TRBD1. The CDR3 runs to 14 residues. Germline CDR1 MNHEY, CDR2 SVGAGI. V lost 5 bases, J lost 3 bases, and 3 bases stayed unmatched. CDR3 DNA: TGTGCCAGCAGTGAAGGGACAGACACCGGGGAGCTGTTTTTT. Its translation is CASSEGTDTGELFF.

This chain connects TRBV5-1 to TRBJ2-3, with 13 bases identical to TRBD2. This CDR3 is 16 amino acids long. The V gene end was trimmed by 0 bases and the J gene end by 5 bases; junction bases not matched to a gene: 3. Germline-derived CDR1 and CDR2 are SGHRS and YFSETQ. CDR3 nucleotide sequence: TGCGCCAGCAGCTTGGGCACTAGCGGGAGGGTAGATACGCAGTATTTT. Amino acids: CASSLGTSGRVDTQYF.

The V gene is TRBV6-5, the J gene TRBJ2-7, with a possible D match to TRBD1 (5 bases). V was pared by 5 bases and J by 6 bases, with 11 bases between. CDR3 size: 12 residues. CDR1 and CDR2 from the germline V gene are MNHEY and SVGAGI. The CDR3 reads CASSQAGIEQYF. DNA for the CDR3: TGTGCCAGCAGTCAGGCAGGGATCGAGCAGTACTTC.

As for this clone: Distinct nucleotide sequences in the sample also encode this CDR3. The V call is TRBV18, the J call TRBJ2-7; 10 bases fit TRBD1. Losses at the gene ends were 3 bases for V and 6 bases for J; bases not matched to a gene: 2. The CDR3 spans 13 residues. Germline V gives CDR1 KGHSH, CDR2 LQKENI. As DNA, the CDR3 is TGTGCCAGCTCACCGGGACAGGGGTTCGAGCAGTACTTC. This codes for CASSPGQGFEQYF.

J is TRBJ2-3 and V is TRBV5-1; TRBD2 is a possible D gene (5 bases). Germline V gene lookup returns CDR1 SGHRS and CDR2 YFSETQ. Trimming took off 4 bases at V and 6 bases at J, with 12 bases between the two ends. The CDR3 spans 13 residues. DNA for the CDR3: TGCGCCAGCAGCCCCGGAGGCCCCGATACGCAGTATTTT. Protein sequence: CASSPGGPDTQYF.

The chain joins TRBV7-2 to TRBJ1-2; 7 bases align to TRBD1. The CDR3 consists of 13 residues. The germline CDR1 and CDR2 sequences are SGHTA and FQGNSA. Unmatched junction bases numbered 4, after V lost 1 base and J lost 8 bases. The CDR3 coding sequence is TGTGCCAGCAGCTTAGTAAGGGGGCCAGGCTACACCTTC. This sequence encodes CASSLVRGPGYTF.

The chain joins TRBV11-3 to TRBJ1-4; TRBD1 matches 7 bases. This CDR3 spans 15 amino acids. Losses at the gene ends were 5 bases for V and 6 bases for J; bases not matched to a gene: 9. Germline-derived CDR1 and CDR2 are SGHNT and YENEEA. The CDR3 region is CASSTLGRGDEKLFF. The CDR3 region has the DNA TGTGCCAGCAGCACATTGGGCAGGGGGGATGAAAAACTGTTTTTT.

The V call is TRBV10-3, the J call TRBJ2-5, with 9 bases matching TRBD2. Germline-derived CDR1 and CDR2 are ENHRY and SYGVKD. J lost 1 base, V lost 10 bases, and 10 bases had no gene match. CDR3 length: 15 residues. CDR3 DNA sequence: TGTGCCACAGCCTATAGCGGGGGTATCCAAGAGACCCAGTACTTC. Residues: CATAYSGGIQETQYF.

The V and J genes are TRBV5-4 and TRBJ2-3, with D possibly matching TRBD1 (6 bases). Germline assignment: CDR1 SGHNT and CDR2 YYREEE (reference sequence). The length of the CDR3 is 15 residues. V was pared by 3 bases and J by 0 bases, with 11 bases between. This CDR3 reads CASSSGQHSTDTQYF. The CDR3 DNA is TGTGCCAGCAGCTCCGGACAGCACAGCACAGATACGCAGTATTTT.

This sequence joins TRBV7-9 and TRBJ2-4; 7 bases fit TRBD1. Trimming removed 2 bases from V and 2 bases from J; junction bases left unmatched: 6. The CDR3 length is 16 residues. Per the germline V gene, CDR1 is SEHNR and CDR2 is FQNEAQ (reference sequence). CDR3 DNA: TGTGCCAGCAGCTTACGGTACAGGGGAACCAAAAACATTCAGTACTTC. This translates into CASSLRYRGTKNIQYF. Using reference TRBV7-9 and TRBJ2-4 for the parts outside the CDR3, the full variable domain is DTGVSQNPRHKITKRGQNVTFRCDPISEHNRLYWYRQTLGQGPEFLTYFQNEAQLEKSRLLSDRFSAERPKGSFSTLEIQRTEQGDSAMYLCASSLRYRGTKNIQYFGAGTRLSVL.

V is TRBV19 and J is TRBJ2-7; TRBD2 aligns across 12 bases. The germline gives CDR1 LNHDA, CDR2 SQIVND (reference sequence). The J segment lost 2 bases and the V segment lost 4 bases, leaving 6 bases of the junction unmatched. This CDR3 contains 16 residues. The CDR3 DNA reads as TGTGCCAGTAGTACGCGACTAGCGGGAGCTGCCTACGAGCAGTACTTC. It codes for CASSTRLAGAAYEQYF.

V is TRBV4-1 and J is TRBJ2-2; a possible D gene is TRBD1 (6 bases). The CDR3 loop spans 16 amino acids. Germline loops: CDR1 MGHRA, CDR2 YSYEKL. Trimming cost V 0 bases and J 6 bases, with 14 bases left between them. As DNA, the CDR3 is TGCGCCAGCAGCCAAGATGGGGGCAGCGCGGCCGGGGAGCTGTTTTTT. As protein: CASSQDGGSAAGELFF.

The chain has TRBV10-2 and TRBJ1-1; 8 bases are shared with TRBD1. Germline lookup yields CDR1 WSHSY and CDR2 SAAADI. The CDR3 totals 13 residues. V gave up 8 bases and J gave up 4 bases; unmatched junction bases: 6. This CDR3 reads CASRGQEGTEAFF. CDR3 nucleotide sequence: TGCGCCAGCCGGGGACAGGAAGGCACTGAAGCTTTCTTT.

The sample holds one count of this clone. V usage is TRBV9 and J usage is TRBJ2-3, with 10 bases fitting TRBD2. The CDR3 covers 15 residues. Germline V gene sequence: CDR1 SGDLS, CDR2 YYNGEE. The J segment lost 2 bases and the V segment lost 5 bases, leaving 5 bases of the junction unmatched. The CDR3 DNA reads TGTGCCAGCAGTTCCAGCGGGGGGGCCACAGATACGCAGTATTTT. Translating it yields CASSSSGGATDTQYF.

This rearrangement joins TRBV28 to TRBJ1-1; D perhaps matches TRBD1 (6 bases). Trimming took off 5 bases at V and 6 bases at J, with 19 bases between the two ends. The CDR3 sequence is 15 residues long. The germline CDR1 and CDR2 sequences are MDHEN and SYDVKM. The CDR3 reads CASSPDTGLRAEAFF. As DNA, the CDR3 is TGTGCCAGCAGTCCCGATACAGGGTTAAGGGCTGAAGCTTTCTTT.

This chain links TRBV6-4 with TRBJ2-1; D perhaps matches TRBD2 (5 bases). CDR1 is MRHNA and CDR2 is SNTAGT in the germline V gene. This CDR3 region has 15 residues. Trimming shortened V by 5 bases and J by 3 bases, and 14 bases separated the two germline ends. Written as DNA, the CDR3 is TGTGCCAGCAGTCCCCAAGGAGGCTACTACAATGAGCAGTTCTTC. It yields the protein CASSPQGGYYNEQFF.

The CDR3 nucleotides are TGTGCCAGCAGTTTCAGGGGTCTTAGCAATCAGCCCCAGCATTTT. The encoded protein is CASSFRGLSNQPQHF. The rearrangement links TRBV2 to TRBJ1-5; perhaps TRBD1 as D (6 bases). The CDR3 contains 15 residues. Germline V lookup: CDR1 SNHLY, CDR2 FYNNEI. Trimming stripped 5 bases from V and 0 bases from J, with 11 bases between.

V usage is TRBV9 and J usage is TRBJ2-7, with 7 nucleotides matching TRBD1. Germline loops: CDR1 SGDLS, CDR2 YYNGEE. Unmatched junction bases numbered 4, after V lost 3 bases and J lost 4 bases. This CDR3 comprises 13 residues. The CDR3 sequence is CASSGQGGYEQYF. DNA of the CDR3: TGTGCCAGCAGCGGACAGGGCGGGTACGAGCAGTACTTC. Drawing the rest from reference TRBV9 and TRBJ2-7, the complete variable domain is DSGVTQTPKHLITATGQRVTLRCSPRSGDLSVYWYQQSLDQGLQFLIQYYNGEERAKGNILERFSAQQFPDLHSELNLSSLELGDSALYFCASSGQGGYEQYFGPGTRLTVT.

This clone turned up a few times. The chain employs TRBV10-3 and TRBJ2-3; TRBD1 aligns across 10 bases. The CDR3 loop spans 15 amino acids. The germline CDR1 and CDR2 sequences are ENHRY and SYGVKD. V trimming: 4 bases; J trimming: 2 bases; junction bases outside the gene matches: 3. The CDR3 sequence is CAISAGQGDTDTQYF. CDR3 nucleotide sequence: TGTGCCATCAGTGCAGGACAGGGGGACACAGATACGCAGTATTTT.

The CDR3 nucleotides are TGTGCCAGCAGCTTTGCAGGGACTCAAGAGACCCAGTACTTC. The encoded protein is CASSFAGTQETQYF. The V gene is TRBV11-2, the J gene TRBJ2-5, with a possible D match to TRBD2 (6 bases). The CDR3 is 14 amino acids. Germline-derived CDR1 and CDR2 are SGHAT and FQNNGV. Trimming removed 3 bases at V and 2 bases at J, with 10 bases between.

This chain connects TRBV29-1 to TRBJ1-1; TRBD1 might be the D (6 bases). The CDR3 runs to 13 residues. The V gene lost 6 bases and the J gene lost 1 base, with 12 bases spanning the gap. Looked up from germline, CDR1 is SQVTM and CDR2 is ANQGSEA. In DNA, the CDR3 is TGCAGCGTCCGACAGGTTTCGAACACTGAAGCTTTCTTT. It is translated as CSVRQVSNTEAFF.

V usage is TRBV5-6 and J usage is TRBJ1-5, with 9 bases fitting TRBD1. In germline, CDR1 is SGHDT, CDR2 YYEEEE. With V trimmed by 0 bases and J by 3 bases, 1 base remained unmatched. The CDR3 extends over 15 amino acids. The CDR3 sequence is CASSLGQGVNQPQHF. The CDR3 DNA follows: TGTGCCAGCAGCTTGGGACAGGGGGTCAATCAGCCCCAGCATTTT.